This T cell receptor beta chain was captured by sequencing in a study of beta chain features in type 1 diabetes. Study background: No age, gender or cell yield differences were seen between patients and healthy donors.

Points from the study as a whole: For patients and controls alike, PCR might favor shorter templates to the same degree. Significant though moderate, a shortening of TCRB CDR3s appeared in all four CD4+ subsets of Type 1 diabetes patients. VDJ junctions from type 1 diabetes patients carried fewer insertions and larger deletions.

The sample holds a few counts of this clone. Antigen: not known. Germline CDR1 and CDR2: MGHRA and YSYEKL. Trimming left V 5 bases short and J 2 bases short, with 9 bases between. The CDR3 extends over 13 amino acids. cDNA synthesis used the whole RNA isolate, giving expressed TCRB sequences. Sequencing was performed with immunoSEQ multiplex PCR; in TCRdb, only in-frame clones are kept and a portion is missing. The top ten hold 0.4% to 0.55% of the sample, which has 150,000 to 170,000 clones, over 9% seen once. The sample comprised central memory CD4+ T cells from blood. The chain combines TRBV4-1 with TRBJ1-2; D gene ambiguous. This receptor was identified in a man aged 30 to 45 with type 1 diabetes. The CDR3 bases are TGCGCCAGCAGCAAGCGGGAGAACTATGGCTACACCTTC. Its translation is CASSKRENYGYTF.